Listed here is a single TCR beta chain. Its matching antigen is unknown. The germline V gene encodes CDR1 SGHAT and CDR2 FQNNGV. V lost 0 bases and J lost 5, with 13 bases in between. CDR3 length equals 15 residues. Naive CD8 populations comprised CD45RO-negative cells positively selected for CCR7, excluding terminally differentiated effector memory CD45RA+ cells. The data derive from a study of shared clonotypes between healthy human individuals. Study-level results: Generation of non-shared clonotypes was less probable than generation of clonotypes shared by all four donors. For naive CD4 cells, 4.5% to 6.5% of clonotypes were shared across a handful of donors.

Using immunoSEQ multiplex PCR, the repertoire was profiled, and TCRdb retains in-frame clones only, with some absent. The sample includes fewer than 1 million clones, approximately 97% seen only once; the top ten take about 0.25%. Sequenced material: naive CD8+ T cells sorted from blood. The TCR comes from a man aged 25-45 years in good health. The rearrangement joins TRBV11-2 to TRBJ2-5; the D gene is possibly TRBD1 (5 bases). DNA for the CDR3: TGTGCCAGCAGCTTAGATTGGACAATTGGGGAGACCCAGTACTTC. This encodes CASSLDWTIGETQYF.